One sample yielded the 16 T cell receptor beta chains listed below, sequenced in a study of T cells in Graves' hyperthyroidism and ophthalmopathy. Researchers amplified the TCR beta CDR3 regions from RNA transcripts. When the TCR CDR3 underwent first-round RT-PCR, the HTBI primer set was used. TCRdb fed the multiplex PCR reads into MiXCR, producing one record per CDR3 protein. The sample has around 440,000 distinct CDR3 sequences, 15% to 18% seen once. Sample: blood. Receptors were obtained from a woman aged 18-29 years with Graves' hyperthyroidism.

The chain uses TRBV5-1 and TRBJ1-1, with D possibly TRBD1 on 5 matching bases. This CDR3 is 15 amino acids long. The V end lost 4 bases, the J end lost 3 bases, and 16 bases lay between the germline ends. Germline loops: CDR1 SGHRS, CDR2 YFSETQ. The CDR3 region has the DNA TGCGCCAGCAGCGCAGGGACGTCTATCGACACTGAAGCTTTCTTT. This codes for CASSAGTSIDTEAFF.

Many counts were recorded for this clonotype. The chain joins TRBV20-1 to TRBJ2-1, with 9 bases that match TRBD2. V shed 1 base, J shed 2 bases, and the junction held 9 bases outside the gene matches. Germline V gene sequence: CDR1 DFQATT, CDR2 SNEGSKA (reference sequence). CDR3 length equals 17 residues. CDR3 in amino acids: CSARVSLAGLPYNEQFF. Written as DNA, the CDR3 is TGCAGTGCTAGAGTTTCACTAGCGGGCCTTCCCTACAATGAGCAGTTCTTC.

Ten or more counts support this clonotype. The DNA for the CDR3 is TGTGCCAGCAGTTACTCTTTGACAGGAGTTACCTACGAGCAGTACTTC. Its protein product is CASSYSLTGVTYEQYF. The rearrangement joins TRBV6-2 or TRBV6-3 to TRBJ2-7, with D possibly being TRBD1 (6 bases). The germline gives CDR1 MNHEY, CDR2 SVGEGT. The V and J ends lost 0 bases and 2 bases respectively, with 14 bases between them. The CDR3 consists of 16 residues.

The chain links TRBV6-1 to TRBJ2-1, with a tentative D call TRBD2 (5 bases). The V end lost 6 bases, the J end lost 11 bases, and 14 bases lay between the germline ends. Germline values: CDR1 MNHNS, CDR2 SASEGT. This CDR3 is built from 12 residues. CDR3 coding DNA: TGTGCCAGCAGGACCGACCAGCGGAAGCAGTTCTTC. Protein product: CASRTDQRKQFF.

This clonotype showed up just a few times. The chain recombines TRBV27 with TRBJ1-5; a possible D gene is TRBD1 (6 bases). Germline-derived CDR1 and CDR2 are MNHEY and SMNVEV (reference sequence). There are 13 residues in the CDR3. Trimming removed 10 bases at V and 5 bases at J, with 15 bases between. The CDR3 loop reads CATRRGAHQPQHF. CDR3 nucleotides: TGTGCCACCCGCAGGGGTGCCCATCAGCCCCAGCATTTT.

In this sample, this clonotype turned up many times. The V and J genes are TRBV12-3 or TRBV12-4 and TRBJ2-7; the match to TRBD1 covers 9 bases. CDR3 length equals 14 residues. The ends lost 6 bases at V and 7 bases at J; junction bases unmatched: 10. In DNA form, the CDR3 reads TGTGCCAGCAGCGCTCCGGGACAGGGCGGAGAGCAGTACTTC. It is translated as CASSAPGQGGEQYF.

In its sample, this clonotype was seen a few times. The chain has TRBV24-1 and TRBJ2-3; D gene uncertain. This CDR3 has 13 amino acids. Germline V gives CDR1 KGHDR, CDR2 SFDVKD. V was cut by 0 bases and J by 7 bases, with 7 bases left in between. CDR3 sequence reads: CATSDLPSNTQYF. In DNA, the CDR3 is TGTGCCACCAGTGATTTGCCCTCTAATACGCAGTATTTT.

This clonotype showed up just a few times. This rearrangement joins TRBV10-3 to TRBJ2-3, with 13 bases aligning to TRBD2. The CDR3 covers 15 residues. CDR1 and CDR2 (germline): ENHRY, SYGVKD. CDR3 DNA sequence: TGTGCTCGGACTAGCGGGAGCCCCGAACACGATACGCAGTATTTT. It translates to CARTSGSPEHDTQYF.

This clonotype was recorded many times. The V and J genes are TRBV5-6 and TRBJ2-3; D gene uncertain. Germline-derived CDR1 and CDR2 are SGHDT and YYEEEE. CDR3 size: 14 residues. V lost 3 bases and J 2 bases, leaving 10 bases between the germline ends. Here the CDR3 reads CASSYGPYTDTQYF. The CDR3 DNA reads TGTGCCAGCAGCTACGGACCGTACACAGATACGCAGTATTTT.

This clonotype appeared many times. The chain couples TRBV2 to TRBJ2-3; 9 positions agree with TRBD2. Per the germline V gene, CDR1 is SNHLY and CDR2 is FYNNEI. CDR3 length equals 16 residues. Trimming cost V 11 bases and J 3 bases; bases outside gene matches: 15. The CDR3 protein is CAGASTSGRGTDTQYF. CDR3 DNA sequence: TGTGCCGGAGCAAGTACTAGCGGGCGAGGAACAGATACGCAGTATTTT.

This clonotype was seen repeatedly, ten times or more. V and J are TRBV20-1 and TRBJ2-5; either TRBD1 or TRBD2 may supply D (6 bases each). The CDR3 extends over 14 amino acids. Germline V gene lookup returns CDR1 DFQATT and CDR2 SNEGSKA (reference sequence). Trimming left V 5 bases short and J 4 bases short, with 17 bases between. The CDR3 spells CSAEGGGTAETQYF. CDR3 bases: TGCAGTGCTGAAGGAGGGGGGACGGCAGAGACCCAGTACTTC.

J is TRBJ2-3 and V is TRBV13; TRBD2 aligns across 8 bases. The V gene end was trimmed by 0 bases and the J gene end by 7 bases; junction bases not matched to a gene: 3. Germline assignment: CDR1 PRHDT and CDR2 FYEKMQ (reference sequence). This CDR3 is 14 amino acids long. This chain's CDR3 is CASSLGGGDYTQYF. CDR3 DNA: TGTGCCAGCAGCTTAGGCGGGGGGGACTATACGCAGTATTTT.

The V gene is TRBV7-3, the J gene TRBJ2-7; D possibly corresponds to TRBD1 (6 bases). CDR3 length: 17 residues. Germline V CDR1 and CDR2: SGHTA, FQGTGA. V lost 5 bases and J 2 bases, leaving 22 bases between the germline ends. The CDR3 is CASSAYGARGFPYEQYF. As DNA, the CDR3 is TGTGCCAGCAGCGCCTATGGGGCCAGGGGATTTCCCTACGAGCAGTACTTC.

This clonotype came up many times. The V gene is TRBV7-2, the J gene TRBJ1-5; a possible D gene is TRBD1 (6 bases). This CDR3 has 13 amino acids. V was shortened by 5 bases and J by 4 bases, with 9 bases between the two germline ends. CDR1 and CDR2 from the germline V gene are SGHTA and FQGNSA. The CDR3 region is CASSPGQNQPQHF. CDR3 nucleotides: TGTGCCAGCAGCCCCGGACAGAATCAGCCCCAGCATTTT.

This clonotype was found many times. The chain has TRBV12-3 or TRBV12-4 and TRBJ1-1, with a weak D call TRBD1 (6 bases). The CDR3 runs 14 residues. The V and J ends lost 6 bases and 5 bases respectively, with 16 bases between them. The CDR3 region is CASRDADRWTEAFF. CDR3 coding DNA: TGTGCCAGCAGGGACGCCGACAGGTGGACTGAAGCTTTCTTT.

This clonotype was seen repeatedly, ten times or more. V usage is TRBV10-3 and J usage is TRBJ2-1, with 13 bases identical to TRBD2. The CDR3 contains 15 residues. The V gene end was trimmed by 4 bases and the J gene end by 5 bases; junction bases not matched to a gene: 2. Germline V gene data show CDR1 as ENHRY and CDR2 as SYGVKD. CDR3 DNA sequence: TGTGCCATCAGTGGACTAGCGGGGGGACACAATGAGCAGTTCTTC. Its translation is CAISGLAGGHNEQFF.